A single sample gave rise to the 17 T cell receptor beta chains below, sequenced in a study of T cells in Graves' hyperthyroidism and ophthalmopathy (dated by TCRdb to about 2019). The library was generated by multiplex PCR. The sample was run on an Illumina HiSeq 2000. The TCR beta CDR3 regions were amplified from RNA transcripts. A first-round RT-PCR of the TCR CDR3 used the HTBI primer set with the Qiagen OneStep RT-PCR kit. The public reads were reanalyzed by TCRdb: fastp trimming at Q25, MiXCR alignment, in-frame beta chains only. All rows with the same CDR3 protein become a single entry with the most common DNA and genes. The table for this sample lists about 520,000 distinct CDR3 sequences; less than 25% of them were counted only once. Together, the top ten hold roughly 12% of the sample. The sequencing input was blood. The receptors shown here come from a woman in her 30s with Graves' ophthalmopathy.

This clonotype was seen more than once but under ten times. V and J are TRBV12-5 and TRBJ2-7, with D perhaps given as TRBD1 or TRBD2 (6 bases each). V shed 5 bases and J shed 5 bases, with 16 bases lying between them. The CDR3 loop spans 14 amino acids. Germline V gives CDR1 LGHNT, CDR2 FRNRAP. The CDR3 DNA is TGTGCTAGTGGTCCGGGTAGGGGGGTCCACGAGCAGTACTTC. Its translation is CASGPGRGVHEQYF.

Only a few counts were recorded for this clonotype. This chain links TRBV18 with TRBJ2-7; D tentatively fits TRBD1 or TRBD2 (5 bases each). The CDR3 is made up of 14 amino acids. Between the trimmed V and J ends, which lost 1 base and 3 bases, there was a span of 10 bases. The germline gives CDR1 KGHSH, CDR2 LQKENI. The CDR3 sequence is CASSPLGENYEQYF. In nucleotides, the CDR3 is TGTGCCAGCTCACCACTGGGGGAGAACTACGAGCAGTACTTC. The full variable domain, its missing parts supplied by reference TRBV18 and TRBJ2-7, is NAGVMQNPRHLVRRRGQEARLRCSPMKGHSHVYWYRQLPEEGLKFMVYLQKENIIDESGMPKERFSAEFPKEGPSILRIQQVVRGDSAAYFCASSPLGENYEQYFGPGTRLTVT.

There are many counts of this clonotype. A much larger clone lies a single base off, so this may be a read error. Written as DNA, the CDR3 is TGTGCCAGCAGCCCCTCGGGACTAGCGGTCGACGGGCAGTACTTC. It translates to CASSPSGLAVDGQYF. This sequence joins TRBV6-1 and TRBJ2-7; 11 bases are shared with TRBD2. The CDR3 covers 15 residues. Germline CDR1 MNHNS, CDR2 SASEGT. With V trimmed by 6 bases and J by 9 bases, 13 bases remained unmatched.

There are many counts of this clonotype. J is TRBJ1-4 and V is TRBV2, with D possibly matching TRBD1 (6 bases). Germline loops: CDR1 SNHLY, CDR2 FYNNEI. The CDR3 length is 14 residues. The ends were cut back, 6 bases at V and 4 bases at J, with 12 bases in the middle. CDR3 region: CASSVDRLNEKLFF. The DNA for the CDR3 is TGTGCCAGCAGCGTCGACAGGCTTAATGAAAAACTGTTTTTT. The complete variable domain, with remaining parts taken from reference TRBV2 and TRBJ1-4, reads EPEVTQTPSHQVTQMGQEVILRCVPISNHLYFYWYRQILGQKVEFLVSFYNNEISEKSEIFDDQFSVERPDGSNFTLKIRSTKLEDSAMYFCASSVDRLNEKLFFGSGTQLSVL.

There are many counts of this clonotype. The V call is TRBV6-5, the J call TRBJ2-7; 7 positions match TRBD1. V lost 6 bases, J lost 1 base, and 12 bases stayed unmatched. CDR1 MNHEY and CDR2 SVGAGI come from the germline V gene. This CDR3 has 16 residues. The CDR3: CASRPTRGPTSYEQYF. The CDR3 DNA reads as TGTGCCAGCAGGCCTACAAGGGGGCCCACATCCTACGAGCAGTACTTC.

This clonotype was observed at least ten times. The chain combines TRBV12-3 or TRBV12-4 with TRBJ1-2, with TRBD1 as a possible D gene (5 bases). Trimming removed 6 bases from V and 3 bases from J, with 11 bases in between. The CDR3 sequence is 13 residues long. This chain's CDR3 is CASSSGTHYGYTF. The DNA of the CDR3 is TGTGCCAGCAGCTCCGGGACTCACTATGGCTACACCTTC.

The table lists this clonotype with many counts. The chain is built from TRBV28 and TRBJ1-2; D gene uncertain. V lost 7 bases and J 4 bases, leaving 13 bases between the germline ends. CDR1 and CDR2 (germline): MDHEN, SYDVKM. CDR3 length equals 13 residues. The CDR3 sequence is CASTGRDSYGYTF. The CDR3 region has the DNA TGTGCCAGCACGGGGAGGGATTCCTATGGCTACACCTTC.

This clonotype occurred many times. The gene calls are TRBV9 and TRBJ1-1; 7 bases align to TRBD1. Germline CDR1 reads SGDLS; CDR2 reads YYNGEE. The V and J ends lost 3 bases and 4 bases, in that order; junction bases with no gene match: 6. This CDR3 has 14 residues. The CDR3 DNA is TGTGCCAGCAGCGCCGGACAGGTCTTCACTGAAGCTTTCTTT. Encoded protein: CASSAGQVFTEAFF. Full variable domain (outside the CDR3, taken from reference TRBV9 and TRBJ1-1): DSGVTQTPKHLITATGQRVTLRCSPRSGDLSVYWYQQSLDQGLQFLIQYYNGEERAKGNILERFSAQQFPDLHSELNLSSLELGDSALYFCASSAGQVFTEAFFGQGTRLTVV.

There are many counts of this clonotype. The J gene is TRBJ2-5, the V gene TRBV7-2; D possibly matches TRBD1 or TRBD2 (6 bases each). V was trimmed by 4 bases and J by 2 bases, leaving 14 bases between them. CDR3 length: 15 amino acids. Germline V gives CDR1 SGHTA, CDR2 FQGNSA. The CDR3 is CASSSWGARQETQYF. The CDR3 DNA is TGTGCCAGCAGCTCCTGGGGGGCCAGGCAAGAGACCCAGTACTTC.

This clonotype was seen repeatedly, ten times or more. This chain links TRBV6-1 with TRBJ1-5; D is unresolved. This CDR3 has 15 residues. The germline V gene has CDR1 MNHNS and CDR2 SASEGT. Trimming shortened V by 6 bases and J by 5 bases, and 17 bases separated the two germline ends. CDR3 region: CASRKVAQRDQPQHF. DNA of the CDR3: TGTGCCAGCAGAAAGGTGGCTCAACGGGATCAGCCCCAGCATTTT.

In this sample, this clonotype turned up many times. This chain connects TRBV14 to TRBJ1-2; D gene uncertain. The CDR3 has 16 amino acids. From germline, CDR1 is SGHDN and CDR2 FVKESK. The V gene lost 0 bases and the J gene lost 6 bases, with 17 bases spanning the gap. The CDR3 bases are TGTGCCAGCAGCCAAGACCGGAGACGCCGGGAAAATGGCTACACCTTC. This gives the protein CASSQDRRRRENGYTF. The full variable domain, its missing parts supplied by reference TRBV14 and TRBJ1-2, is EAGVTQFPSHSVIEKGQTVTLRCDPISGHDNLYWYRRVMGKEIKFLLHFVKESKQDESGMPNNRFLAERTGGTYSTLKVQPAELEDSGVYFCASSQDRRRRENGYTFGSGTRLTVV.

This clonotype came up many times. The gene calls are TRBV20-1 and TRBJ1-2; TRBD1 is a possible D gene (5 bases). Germline lookup yields CDR1 DFQATT and CDR2 SNEGSKA (reference sequence). This CDR3 is 15 amino acids long. V lost 2 bases, J lost 7 bases, and 20 bases lay in between. The CDR3: CSARSGKGQGSGYTF. Here the CDR3 DNA reads TGCAGTGCTAGAAGTGGAAAGGGGCAGGGAAGTGGCTACACCTTC.

This clonotype occurred many times. The chain is built from TRBV15 and TRBJ1-2; D is perhaps TRBD1 (5 bases). V dropped 4 bases and J dropped 8 bases, with 17 bases sitting between them. This CDR3 comprises 14 residues. Germline V gives CDR1 LNHNV, CDR2 YYDKDF (reference sequence). In DNA form, the CDR3 reads TGTGCCACCAGCATTACCCGGGGGACGGGGGGCTACACCTTC. Amino acids: CATSITRGTGGYTF. Together with reference TRBV15 and TRBJ1-2, the CDR3 gives the full variable domain: DAMVIQNPRYQVTQFGKPVTLSCSQTLNHNVMYWYQQKSSQAPKLLFHYYDKDFNNEADTPDNFQSRRPNTSFCFLDIRSPGLGDTAMYLCATSITRGTGGYTFGSGTRLTVV.

This clonotype came up many times. V usage is TRBV7-3 and J usage is TRBJ2-5; TRBD1 or TRBD2 may be the D gene (7 bases each). The germline V and J ends were trimmed by 4 bases and 9 bases, with 12 bases remaining between them. The CDR3 sequence is 12 residues long. The germline V gene has CDR1 SGHTA and CDR2 FQGTGA. CDR3 DNA: TGTGCCAGCAGCTCCCCAGGGGGGGCCCAGTACTTC. Its translation is CASSSPGGAQYF.

V gene TRBV20-1 combines with J gene TRBJ1-1, with a weak D call TRBD1 (5 bases). CDR3 length: 14 amino acids. Trimming took 8 bases from V and 1 from J, leaving 17 bases between them. The germline CDR1 and CDR2 sequences are DFQATT and SNEGSKA (reference sequence). The CDR3 sequence is CSHKNPRGNTEAFF. The CDR3 DNA is TGCAGTCACAAAAACCCGAGGGGGAACACTGAAGCTTTCTTT.

This clonotype was seen at least ten times. The V gene is TRBV7-9, the J gene TRBJ1-1, with unresolved D. The V and J ends lost 5 bases and 7 bases respectively, with 5 bases between them. CDR1 is SEHNR and CDR2 is FQNEAQ in the germline V gene (reference sequence). The CDR3 is 10 residues long. The CDR3 is CASSTHEAFF. The CDR3 DNA reads TGTGCCAGCAGCACCCATGAAGCTTTCTTT.

Concerning this clonotype itself: This clone may be a read error of a much larger clone one base away. The V gene is TRBV5-6, the J gene TRBJ2-5; 8 bases are shared with TRBD1. The ends lost 4 bases at V and 7 bases at J; junction bases unmatched: 9. CDR3 length: 14 residues. Germline values: CDR1 SGHDT, CDR2 YYEEEE. The CDR3 DNA is TGTGCCAGCAGCATTGGACAGGGCTGGCGGACCCAGTACTTC. This sequence encodes CASSIGQGWRTQYF.